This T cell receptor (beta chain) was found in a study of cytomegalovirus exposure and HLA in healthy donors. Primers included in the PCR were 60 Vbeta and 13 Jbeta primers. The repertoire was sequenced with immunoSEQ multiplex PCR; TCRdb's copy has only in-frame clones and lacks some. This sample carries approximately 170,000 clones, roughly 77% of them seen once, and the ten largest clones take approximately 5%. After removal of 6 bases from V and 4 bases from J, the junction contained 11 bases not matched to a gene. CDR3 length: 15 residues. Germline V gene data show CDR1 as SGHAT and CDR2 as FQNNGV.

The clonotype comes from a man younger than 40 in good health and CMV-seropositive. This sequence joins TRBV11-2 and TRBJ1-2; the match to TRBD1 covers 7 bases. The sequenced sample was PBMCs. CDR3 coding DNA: TGTGCCAGCAGGAAAGAGACAGGGCCCGGCTATGGCTACACCTTC. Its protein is CASRKETGPGYGYTF.